Sequencing of this T cell receptor (beta chain) was carried out in a study of vaccination and CD4 T cells after COVID-19. Across the whole study: The post-COVID sampling time was a median roughly 100 days after diagnosis, ranging from 35 to 161.

This clonotype was recorded a few times. Its matching antigen is unknown. This CDR3 is built from 15 residues. V dropped 6 bases and J dropped 4 bases, with 19 bases sitting between them. The germline V gene encodes CDR1 DFQATT and CDR2 SNEGSKA (reference sequence). The Oncomine TCR Beta short-read assay sequenced DNA from cultured CD4+ T cells. The source of extracted genomic DNA was cultured CD4+ T cells. TCRdb called the PCR reads again in MiXCR, with one record for every CDR3 protein. The sample yields around 20,000 distinct CDR3 sequences, 45% to 65% seen once. As for treatment: roughly nine-day PBMC culture with coronavirus spike peptide pools or control peptides (ViraFEST assay). Positive PCR results dated from March to December 2020, before the US Alpha, Beta and Delta variants.

This sequence originates from a human donor who had recovered from COVID-19. The sample in question was CD4+ T cells from blood, cultured in vitro, obtained before SARS-CoV-2 vaccination. The chain uses TRBV20-1 and TRBJ1-5; D ambiguous. The CDR3 protein is CSARRPGSENQPQHF. The DNA for the CDR3 is TGCAGTGCCCGCAGGCCCGGGTCTGAGAATCAGCCCCAGCATTTT.